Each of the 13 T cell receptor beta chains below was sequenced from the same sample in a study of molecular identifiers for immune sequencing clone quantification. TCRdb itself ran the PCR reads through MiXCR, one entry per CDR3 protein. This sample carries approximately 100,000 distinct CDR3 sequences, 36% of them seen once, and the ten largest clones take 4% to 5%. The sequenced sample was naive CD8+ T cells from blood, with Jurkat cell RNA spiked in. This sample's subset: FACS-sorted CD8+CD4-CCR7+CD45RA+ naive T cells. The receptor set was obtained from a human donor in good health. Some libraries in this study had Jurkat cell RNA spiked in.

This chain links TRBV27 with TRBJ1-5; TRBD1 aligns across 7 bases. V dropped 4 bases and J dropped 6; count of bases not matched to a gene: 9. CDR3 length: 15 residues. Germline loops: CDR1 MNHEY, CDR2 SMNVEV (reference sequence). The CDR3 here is CASSSLTGLGQPQHF. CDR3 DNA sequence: TGTGCCAGCAGTTCGTTGACAGGGCTAGGTCAGCCCCAGCATTTT.

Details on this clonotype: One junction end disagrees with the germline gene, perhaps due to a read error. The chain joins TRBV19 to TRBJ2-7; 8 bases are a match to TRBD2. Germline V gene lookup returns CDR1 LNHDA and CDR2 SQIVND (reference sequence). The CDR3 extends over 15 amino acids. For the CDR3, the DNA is TGTGCCAGTAGTATAAGCCTAGCGGGCTCCTACGAGCAGCACTTC. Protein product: CASSISLAGSYEQHF.

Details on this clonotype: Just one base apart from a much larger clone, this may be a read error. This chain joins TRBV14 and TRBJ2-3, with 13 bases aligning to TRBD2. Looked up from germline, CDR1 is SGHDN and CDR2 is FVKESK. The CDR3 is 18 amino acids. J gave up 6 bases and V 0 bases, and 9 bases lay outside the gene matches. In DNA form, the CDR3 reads TGTGCCAGCAGCCAAGATTGGCGACTAGCGGGAGGCTATGATACGCAGTATTTT. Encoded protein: CASSQDWRLAGGYDTQYF.

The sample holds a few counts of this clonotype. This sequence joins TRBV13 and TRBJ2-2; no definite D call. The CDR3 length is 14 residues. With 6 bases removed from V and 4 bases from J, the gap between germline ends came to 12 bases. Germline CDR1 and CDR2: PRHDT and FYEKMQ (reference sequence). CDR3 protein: CASRPEIPTGELFF. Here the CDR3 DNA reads TGTGCCAGCAGGCCGGAGATCCCCACCGGGGAGCTGTTTTTT.

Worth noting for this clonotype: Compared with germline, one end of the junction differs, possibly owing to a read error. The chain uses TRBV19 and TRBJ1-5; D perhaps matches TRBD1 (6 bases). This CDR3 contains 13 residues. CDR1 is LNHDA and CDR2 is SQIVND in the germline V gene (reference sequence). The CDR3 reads CASKDSLNQPQQF. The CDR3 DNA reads TGTGCCAGCAAGGACAGCCTCAATCAGCCCCAGCAATTT. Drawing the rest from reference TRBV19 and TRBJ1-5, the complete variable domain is DGGITQSPKYLFRKEGQNVTLSCEQNLNHDAMYWYRQDPGQGLRLIYYSQIVNDFQKGDIAEGYSVSREKKESFPLTVTSAQKNPTAFYLCASKDSLNQPQQFGDGTRLSIL.

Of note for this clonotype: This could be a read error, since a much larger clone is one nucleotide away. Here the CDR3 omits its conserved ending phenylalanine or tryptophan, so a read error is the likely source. CDR3 nucleotide sequence: TGTGCCAGCAGCTTGGGGGGGGATCTGGGGCCCTACGAGCAGTACTCC. Protein product: CASSLGGDLGPYEQYS. The chain uses TRBV7-6 and TRBJ2-7; 7 bases agree with TRBD2. J lost 2 bases, V lost 3 bases, and 10 bases had no gene match. This CDR3 has 16 amino acids. The germline V gene encodes CDR1 SGHVS and CDR2 FNYEAQ.

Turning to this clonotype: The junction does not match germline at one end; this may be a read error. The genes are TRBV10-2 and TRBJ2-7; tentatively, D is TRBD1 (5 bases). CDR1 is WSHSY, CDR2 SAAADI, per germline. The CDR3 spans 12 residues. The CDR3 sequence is CASTPDRYEQHF. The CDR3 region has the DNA TGCGCCAGCACCCCAGACAGATACGAGCAGCACTTC.

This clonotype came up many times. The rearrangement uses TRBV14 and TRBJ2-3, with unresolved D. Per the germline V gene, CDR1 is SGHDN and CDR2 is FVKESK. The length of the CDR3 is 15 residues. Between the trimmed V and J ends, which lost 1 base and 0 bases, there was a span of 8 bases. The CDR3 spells CASSQALPSTDTQYF. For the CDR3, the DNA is TGTGCCAGCAGCCAAGCACTACCTAGCACAGATACGCAGTATTTT.

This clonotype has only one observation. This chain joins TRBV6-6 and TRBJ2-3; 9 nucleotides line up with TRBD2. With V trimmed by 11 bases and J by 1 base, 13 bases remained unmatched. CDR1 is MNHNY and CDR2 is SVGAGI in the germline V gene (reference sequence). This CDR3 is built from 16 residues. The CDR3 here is CACGGVGGRGTDTQYF. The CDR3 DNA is TGTGCCTGCGGGGGGGTGGGCGGGAGAGGCACAGATACGCAGTATTTT.

The CDR3 sequence is CSASSGANTGELFF. The CDR3 DNA is TGCAGTGCTAGTAGCGGGGCGAACACCGGGGAGCTGTTTTTT. The V and J genes are TRBV20-1 and TRBJ2-2, with TRBD2 matching 8 bases. The ends lost 3 bases at V and 0 bases at J; junction bases unmatched: 0. Germline assignment: CDR1 DFQATT and CDR2 SNEGSKA (reference sequence). The CDR3 runs 14 residues.

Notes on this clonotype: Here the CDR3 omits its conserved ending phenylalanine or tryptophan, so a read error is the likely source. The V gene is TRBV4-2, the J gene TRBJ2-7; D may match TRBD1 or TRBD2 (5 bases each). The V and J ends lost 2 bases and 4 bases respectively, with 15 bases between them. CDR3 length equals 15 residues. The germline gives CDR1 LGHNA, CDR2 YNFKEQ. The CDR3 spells CASSQRWGSLYEQYI. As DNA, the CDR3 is TGTGCCAGCAGCCAACGTTGGGGGAGCCTTTACGAGCAGTACATC.

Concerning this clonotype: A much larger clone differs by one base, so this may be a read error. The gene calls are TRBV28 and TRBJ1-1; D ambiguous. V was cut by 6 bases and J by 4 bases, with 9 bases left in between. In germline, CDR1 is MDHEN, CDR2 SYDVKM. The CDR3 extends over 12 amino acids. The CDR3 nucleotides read TGTGCCAGCAGATCTGACGGCACTGAAGCTTTCTTT. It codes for CASRSDGTEAFF.

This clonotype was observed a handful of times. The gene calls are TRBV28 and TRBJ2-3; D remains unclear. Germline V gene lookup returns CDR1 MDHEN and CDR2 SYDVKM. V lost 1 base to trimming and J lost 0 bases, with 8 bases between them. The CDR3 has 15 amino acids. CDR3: CASSLFRASTDTQYF. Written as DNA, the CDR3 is TGTGCCAGCAGTTTATTCCGGGCTAGCACAGATACGCAGTATTTT.